What follows is one T cell receptor (beta chain) and its context. Its recognized antigen is unknown. Qualities for individual bases were not recorded, and no much larger clone is one base off. The cohort was made up of 666 healthy bone marrow donors. All cohort members were sampled while nominally healthy, although unrecorded immune exposures were likely present. The donor was CMV seronegative and belonged to the group of over 300 seronegative cohort members. Each donor provided a peripheral blood sample, and peripheral blood mononuclear cells were used for TCR beta sequencing. Genomic DNA extraction from the blood cell samples was performed with the Qiagen DNeasy Blood Extraction Kit. From cysteine to phenylalanine, the CDR3 is 16 amino acids long. The kept DNA is CDR3 alone, 48 bases in frame from the first base. CDR1 and CDR2 are drawn from the germline V gene (reference sequence): SEHNR, FQNEAQ.

This specimen belongs to a study of cytomegalovirus exposure and HLA in healthy donors (dated by TCRdb to 2017 to 2019). As for the study more broadly: An earlier analysis of some 550 of the donors reported roughly 270 Gb of sequence data and 100 million to 130 million unique TCR beta sequences from roughly 200 million T cells. All discovery cohort repertoires had been generated using a single sequencing platform. The number of typed donors differed by locus: roughly 629-630 for A, B, C, DRB1 and DQB1; some 500 for DQA1; 600 to 610 for DPA1; and about 450 for DPB1. The study used immunosequencing to profile the T cell repertoires of under 700 subjects and linked those repertoires to cytomegalovirus serostatus. The later analysis used no new phenotypic data to find candidate immune exposures, relying instead on TCR beta sequences and their occurrence across donors. HLA typing included class I and class II loci at four-digit resolution. The study was designed to test whether signatures of past pathogen exposure could be identified by cataloging public T cell receptors. Of the 300 to 400 genotyped donors, approximately 83% fell in the genetic ancestry cluster associated with self-reported Caucasian donors. Donor age, sex, ethnicity and CMV serostatus were compiled alongside the repertoire data. A later analysis re-analyzed previously published TCR beta repertoires from roughly 630 donors and added high-resolution HLA genotyping to study TCR occurrence patterns. To predict cytomegalovirus infection status, the study brought together high-throughput TCR immunosequencing, statistical association of individual TCRs with disease status, and machine learning. On average, approximately 250,000 unique TCR beta nucleotide sequences were sequenced per donor among a few hundred genotyped donors of the cohort, with roughly 18% of those sequences being non-productive. Roughly 320 gigabases of sequencing data and around 88 million unique TCR sequences made up an early release that covered around 640 HLA-typed donors. Four to six DR-DQ haplotypes were handled as single units for association and clustering, since linkage in the cohort was strong. In addition to the first cohort of 650 to 750 subjects, a separate validation cohort of 130 or so different subjects was used. A later genetic analysis used genome-wide SNP genotypes for about three fifths of the roughly 700 donors, treating that subset as a discovery cohort. To decide whether each TCR beta V gene segment behaved as functional or pseudogenic, an earlier analysis of approximately 620 of the donors relied on high-throughput TCR beta sequencing. What the research found in general, with its limitations: Several of the top co-occurrence clusters appeared to be linked to parvovirus B19, influenza, CMV and Epstein-Barr virus, according to a later analysis. Only TCR beta chains were sequenced in this cohort, and the absence of alpha or paired-chain data limited detectable features. Specific HLA alleles were associated with 18,000 or so TCR beta sequences at a false discovery rate of 0.05 in a later analysis. According to the authors, the approach could potentially be generalized to other disease states and immunological phenotypes. CMV serostatus was the only immune exposure information available for the cohort. In both the original and validation cohorts, the classifier was reported to diagnose cytomegalovirus status with high specificity and sensitivity. Three of the identified cytomegalovirus-associated TCR beta chains were confirmed in vitro to be specific for cytomegalovirus antigens. Compared with the approximately 670-donor mean, donors in an Asian-associated ancestry cluster had fewer N-insertions in productive TCRs, according to a later genetic analysis. In the study, around 150 TCR beta chains were listed as associated with cytomegalovirus. A group of highly shared sequence variants was considered likely to be a technical artifact of the sequencing pipeline. A further reported finding was that TCR beta sequences accurately predicted the HLA-A and HLA-B alleles for most subjects in the first cohort. Most CMV-associated TCR beta chains appeared to be HLA-restricted in a later analysis, and the HLA associations seemed to be driven largely by CMV exposure. HLA typing was unavailable for some donors at each locus, so association tests used only the typed subset. In a later analysis, HLA-associated TCR beta chains showed more clonal expansion and lower generation probabilities than non-associated chains that were equally common. Because the 87-base-pair reads could not distinguish some IMGT-functional V segments, including TRBV6-2 and TRBV6-3, those segments were excluded. Assigning TCR associations to individual alleles was difficult when HLA alleles, especially DR and DQ, strongly co-occurred. The presence/absence analyses assumed that sequencing depth was roughly uniform across donors, and that assumption may not be true. Correlated functional status among segregating V segments might reflect linkage disequilibrium, but an unknown experimental factor could not be ruled out. In a later analysis, the rate of TCR association differed among HLA loci, with DRB1 alleles having the most associated TCRs and HLA-C alleles having the fewest. Across donors, most TCR sequences were observed very rarely, whereas some public TCRs were present in many individuals. An earlier analysis of around 540 of the donors showed that most TCR beta V segments appeared in productive rearrangements either about 90% or about 30% of the time, which broadly matched IMGT annotations. Over 15 rarely observed V segments, including chromosome 9 orphons, were excluded from the earlier analysis of 550 to 700 of the donors because counts were too low. An association between a missense DCLRE1C variant and V-gene and J-gene trimming of TCR beta chains was found in a later genetic analysis and replicated in an independent cohort.

Receptors were amplified or captured by the immunoSEQ multiplex PCR assay. For the multiplex PCR, a mixture combining 60 forward primers for TCR Vbeta segments and 13 reverse primers for TCR Jbeta segments was used. A multiplex PCR assay on genomic DNA amplified the CDR3 region of rearranged TCR beta genes. On the Illumina HiSeq System, the amplified TCR beta libraries were sequenced as 87-base-pair reads. Per the original workflow: A later analysis counted 75 million to 100 million unique TCR beta chains across the 666 repertoires, and around 9.9 million of these chains were shared by at least two donors. To remove PCR and sequencing errors, raw reads were error-corrected and collapsed into unique sequences using a nearest-neighbor algorithm that merged closely related sequences. To assign V, D and J gene segments, CDR3 sequences were aligned to IMGT reference sequences. For a sequence to be retained, at least a six-nucleotide match to both a V gene segment and a J gene segment was required. A rearrangement counted as productive if the CDR3 had no stop codons and remained in frame with V and J, and every other rearrangement counted as non-productive. CDR3 was defined by IMGT convention, running from the second conserved V-encoded cysteine to the conserved J-encoded phenylalanine. Sequences without an unambiguous match to a single V gene segment were excluded from the earlier analysis of 450 to 650 of the donors. In an earlier analysis of 587 of the donors, V segments were called functional above 56.7% productive rearrangements and were called segregating when the between-donor standard deviation exceeded 5%. A statistical classification framework was built for diagnosing cytomegalovirus status from the catalog of TCR beta chain sequences. V and J gene assignment, in a later analysis, came from comparing TCR nucleotide sequences with IMGT/GENE-DB human TR gene sequences. A later analysis assigned CDR3 sequences and most-parsimonious VDJ recombination scenarios with the TCRdist pipeline. In a later analysis, each TCR beta chain was defined by its CDR3 amino acid sequence together with its V-gene family, and reads without a unique V-gene family were excluded. In a later analysis, fewer than 600 highly shared, low-generation-probability nucleotide sequences were removed to address suspected cross-contamination and a sequencing artifact. In a later analysis, a clonal expansion index was calculated for each public chain from normalized within-repertoire ranks of inferred template counts. In a later analysis, generation probabilities were computed with a VDJ recombination model fitted to out-of-frame rearrangements, and the resulting probabilities were checked against IGoR. In a later analysis, TCR-TCR, TCR-HLA and TCR-CMV co-occurrence was scored with hypergeometric tests, and a repertoire-size bias correction was applied to TCR pairs. False discovery rates were estimated in a later analysis by permuting HLA or CMV assignments 20 times. In a later analysis, co-occurring TCRs were grouped using DBSCAN, and TCRdist sequence similarity was added for clustering within HLA-allele-positive subsets. Repertoires with fewer than 30,000 or more than 120,000 public chains, plus five repertoires with anomalous nucleotide sharing, were excluded from co-occurrence clustering. What TCRdb holds here is the immuneACCESS table cut down to in-frame rearrangements. Part of the clones is not present; checked against another copy, under half of the missing clones reflect an unresolved V gene, and the others are unexplained. The DNA gave D and trimming, while V, J and clone size come from that table. This sample is represented by over 200,000 clones; approximately 82% of them were singletons. Less than 4.5% of the sample is in the top ten clones.

The source of this sequence is a male donor in good health and CMV-seronegative. The sample consisted of PBMCs. The sequence is built from TRBV7-9 and TRBJ2-1; 14 junctional bases match TRBD2. The DNA is TGTTCCTGTTGGGGAGCGGGGACTAGCGGGAGCAATGAGCAGTTCTTC. Translated, this gives CSCWGAGTSGSNEQFF.